The 13 T cell receptor beta chains below all came from one sample that was sequenced in a study of a mutant IDH1 vaccine in newly diagnosed glioma. Method: immunoSEQ multiplex PCR; TCRdb's copy keeps in-frame clones and lacks some. The repertoire consists of approximately 19,000 clones, with over 75% occurring once and the leading ten covering less than 5.5%. As to time point: baseline, week 1 (first vaccination visit). Treatment of the sample: pre-vaccination baseline after standard-of-care therapy. The sequencing used PBMCs, collected from a glioma patient treated with radiotherapy, temozolomide or both. The receptor source for this set is a man between 40 and 49 years old with glioma.

The CDR3 DNA follows: TGTGCCAGCAGCGGACCGGGACAGGGCTACGAGCAGTACTTC. Translated: CASSGPGQGYEQYF. V gene TRBV4-2 combines with J gene TRBJ2-7; 9 nucleotides agree with TRBD1. The V and J ends lost 5 bases and 3 bases, in that order; junction bases with no gene match: 5. From germline, CDR1 is LGHNA and CDR2 YNFKEQ. The CDR3 totals 14 residues.

This chain connects TRBV2 to TRBJ2-5; D is unclear. In germline, CDR1 is SNHLY, CDR2 FYNNEI. This CDR3 is 11 amino acids long. The ends were cut back, 2 bases at V and 5 bases at J, with 3 bases in the middle. The CDR3: CASSEPETQYF. The DNA for the CDR3 is TGTGCCAGCAGTGAACCGGAGACCCAGTACTTC.

In this sample, this clone turned up a few times. V is TRBV6-5 and J is TRBJ1-1; no clear D. From germline, CDR1 is MNHEY and CDR2 SVGAGI. V dropped 0 bases and J dropped 0 bases, with 11 bases sitting between them. This CDR3 spans 16 amino acids. CDR3 residues: CASSYSNGEMNTEAFF. The CDR3 DNA reads TGTGCCAGCAGTTACTCGAATGGGGAGATGAACACTGAAGCTTTCTTT.

The chain joins TRBV7-2 to TRBJ2-7; tentative D call: TRBD2 (5 bases). Trimming removed 3 bases from V and 1 base from J, with 16 bases in between. Germline lookup yields CDR1 SGHTA and CDR2 FQGNSA. The CDR3 has 16 residues. The CDR3 bases are TGTGCCAGCAGCTTCATAGGACTCAGGCATTCCTACGAGCAGTACTTC. It yields the protein CASSFIGLRHSYEQYF.

CDR3 in amino acids: CASSRPRDPNTEAFF. DNA for the CDR3: TGTGCCAGCAGTCGACCCAGGGACCCTAACACTGAAGCTTTCTTT. The V gene is TRBV6-5, the J gene TRBJ1-1; D might be TRBD1 (5 bases). V was trimmed by 5 bases and J by 2 bases, leaving 15 bases between them. There are 15 residues in the CDR3. Germline V gene sequence: CDR1 MNHEY, CDR2 SVGAGI.

The count of this clone is one. The chain combines TRBV6-4 with TRBJ1-1; 9 bases agree with TRBD1. Trimming at V came to 2 bases and at J to 5 bases, leaving 3 bases not matched to a gene. Germline CDR1 and CDR2: MRHNA and SNTAGT. The CDR3 is made up of 14 amino acids. CDR3 region: CASSDTDRGTEAFF. CDR3 DNA: TGTGCCAGCAGTGACACGGACAGGGGAACTGAAGCTTTCTTT.

The chain combines TRBV19 with TRBJ1-2, with 7 bases that match TRBD1. Trimming at V came to 3 bases and at J to 7 bases, leaving 2 bases not matched to a gene. Germline V gene lookup returns CDR1 LNHDA and CDR2 SQIVND (reference sequence). CDR3 length: 12 amino acids. CDR3 coding DNA: TGTGCCAGTAGTATTCGACAGGGTGGCTACACCTTC. Encoded protein: CASSIRQGGYTF.

The chain has TRBV5-4 and TRBJ1-4; 9 bases agree with TRBD1. The CDR3 runs to 17 residues. Trimming removed 3 bases from V and 5 bases from J; junction bases left unmatched: 11. Per germline, CDR1 SGHNT and CDR2 YYREEE (reference sequence). CDR3 amino acids: CASSWGGPGQGNEKLFF. CDR3 bases: TGTGCCAGCAGCTGGGGGGGACCGGGACAGGGCAATGAAAAACTGTTTTTT. Based on the CDR3 plus reference TRBV5-4 and TRBJ1-4, the full variable domain is ETGVTQSPTHLIKTRGQQVTLRCSSQSGHNTVSWYQQALGQGPQFIFQYYREEENGRGNFPPRFSGLQFPNYSSELNVNALELDDSALYLCASSWGGPGQGNEKLFFGSGTQLSVL.

The chain uses TRBV29-1 and TRBJ2-3; perhaps TRBD2 as D (7 bases). V lost 7 bases, J lost 0 bases, and 14 bases lay in between. CDR3 length: 14 residues. Per the germline V gene, CDR1 is SQVTM and CDR2 is ANQGSEA. CDR3 sequence: CSGGGRISTDTQYF. CDR3 nucleotide sequence: TGCAGCGGGGGGGGCAGGATTAGCACAGATACGCAGTATTTT.

This clone was found once. The gene calls are TRBV29-1 and TRBJ1-4, with TRBD1 as a possible D gene (6 bases). The V gene lost 7 bases and the J gene lost 6 bases, with 18 bases spanning the gap. The CDR3 extends over 14 amino acids. The V gene's germline CDR1 is SQVTM and CDR2 ANQGSEA. CDR3 coding DNA: TGCAGCGCAAGAACCGGGACACCCTATGAAAAACTGTTTTTT. Translating it yields CSARTGTPYEKLFF.

The chain uses TRBV19 and TRBJ2-3, with TRBD1 matching 8 bases. CDR1 and CDR2 from the germline V gene are LNHDA and SQIVND (reference sequence). The CDR3 has 15 residues. The V gene end was trimmed by 4 bases and the J gene end by 4 bases; junction bases not matched to a gene: 7. The CDR3 here is CASSSRDRGPDTQYF. For the CDR3, the DNA is TGTGCCAGTAGTAGCCGCGACAGGGGCCCAGATACGCAGTATTTT. Full variable domain (missing parts from reference TRBV19 and TRBJ2-3): DGGITQSPKYLFRKEGQNVTLSCEQNLNHDAMYWYRQDPGQGLRLIYYSQIVNDFQKGDIAEGYSVSREKKESFPLTVTSAQKNPTAFYLCASSSRDRGPDTQYFGPGTRLTVL.

The V gene is TRBV29-1, the J gene TRBJ2-7; a weak D match, TRBD1 (6 bases). Between the trimmed V and J ends, which lost 5 bases and 3 bases, there was a span of 23 bases. CDR3 length equals 16 residues. The germline V gene has CDR1 SQVTM and CDR2 ANQGSEA. This CDR3 reads CSVLGFAVKGDYEQYF. CDR3 DNA sequence: TGCAGCGTTTTGGGTTTCGCGGTTAAGGGGGACTACGAGCAGTACTTC.

This chain joins TRBV7-2 and TRBJ1-2; perhaps TRBD1 as D (5 bases). V was shortened by 0 bases and J by 4 bases, with 15 bases between the two germline ends. This CDR3 is 16 amino acids long. In germline, CDR1 is SGHTA, CDR2 FQGNSA. CDR3 amino acids: CASSLASAGRIYGYTF. In DNA, the CDR3 is TGTGCCAGCAGCTTAGCGAGCGCAGGGCGGATCTATGGCTACACCTTC.